This TCR beta chain originates from a study of blood T cell repertoires in COVID-19. About the research overall: The United States, Italy and Spain were the sources of the acute and convalescent COVID-19 samples. PBMCs, B-cell-depleted T cells, or T cells were the source of the cDNA or gDNA that made up the material.

This clone was detected once. There are 15 residues in the CDR3. Germline-derived CDR1 and CDR2 are LNHDA and SQIVND (reference sequence). Trimming removed 0 bases from V and 5 bases from J, with 13 bases in between. The data were produced by immunoSEQ multiplex PCR, yet TCRdb's version contains in-frame clones alone and is incomplete. Of under 150,000 clones listed, 80% were seen once; the top ten hold around 13%. The chain recombines TRBV19 with TRBJ1-1, with D possibly being TRBD1 (5 bases). Input material: peripheral blood. This receptor was taken from a man aged 60 to 75 with active or convalescent COVID-19. In DNA, the CDR3 is TGTGCCAGTAGTATAGATCTGGCAAAGGGGACTGAAGCTTTCTTT. It is translated as CASSIDLAKGTEAFF.